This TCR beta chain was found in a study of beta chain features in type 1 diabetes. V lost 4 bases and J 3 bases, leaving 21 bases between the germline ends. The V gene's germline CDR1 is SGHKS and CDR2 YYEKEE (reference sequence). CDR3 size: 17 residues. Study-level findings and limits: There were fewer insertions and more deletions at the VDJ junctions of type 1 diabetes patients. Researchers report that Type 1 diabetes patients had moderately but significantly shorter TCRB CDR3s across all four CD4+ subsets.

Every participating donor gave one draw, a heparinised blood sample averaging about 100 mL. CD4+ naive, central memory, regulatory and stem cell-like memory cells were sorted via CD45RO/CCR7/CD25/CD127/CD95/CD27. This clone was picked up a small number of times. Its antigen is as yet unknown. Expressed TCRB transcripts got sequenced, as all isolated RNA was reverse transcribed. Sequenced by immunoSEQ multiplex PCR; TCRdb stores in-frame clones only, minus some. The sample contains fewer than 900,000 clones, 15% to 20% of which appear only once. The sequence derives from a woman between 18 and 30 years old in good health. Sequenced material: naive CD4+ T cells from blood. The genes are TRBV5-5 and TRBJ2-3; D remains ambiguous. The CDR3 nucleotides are TGTGCCAGCAGCCAAGATTTGGGCAGTAGAGCAACAGATACGCAGTATTTT. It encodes CASSQDLGSRATDTQYF.